Below, 18 T cell receptor beta chains from the same sample are listed, as sequenced in a study of T-cell reconstitution after alpha-beta-depleted transplantation in children. A library of TCRbeta sequences, prepared with unique molecular identifiers, was generated. TCRdb redid the calling of the PCR reads with MiXCR, one entry per CDR3 protein. The table has more than 300,000 distinct CDR3 sequences, 16% seen once. Here the sequenced sample was PBMCs, mostly from graft donor cells, taken 360 days after TCRalphabeta/CD19-depleted stem cell transplant. These receptors were taken from a male patient aged 2-15 years who had a stem cell transplant for acute lymphoblastic leukemia, so the T cells may come from the graft donor.

The chain couples TRBV28 to TRBJ1-4; 9 bases fit TRBD1. The CDR3 runs to 16 residues. From germline, CDR1 is MDHEN and CDR2 SYDVKM. The V segment lost 5 bases and the J segment 6 bases; nucleotides outside the gene matches: 10. The CDR3 nucleotides are TGTGCCAGCAGTCCAGGAGGGGGACAGGGACATGAAAAACTGTTTTTT. It codes for CASSPGGGQGHEKLFF.

The sample holds a few counts of this clonotype. This chain joins TRBV27 and TRBJ2-1; D may be TRBD2 (5 bases). Germline CDR1 is MNHEY and CDR2 is SMNVEV (reference sequence). This CDR3 region has 13 residues. V lost 6 bases, J lost 5 bases, and 11 bases lay in between. The DNA of the CDR3 is TGTGCCAGCAGCCAGGAGCGGAACAATGAGCAGTTCTTC. Protein sequence: CASSQERNNEQFF.

The CDR3 DNA sequence: TGCGCCAGCAGCTTCCTACCTTCCGAGACCCAGTACTTC. Protein: CASSFLPSETQYF. The gene calls are TRBV5-1 and TRBJ2-5; D unresolved. Per the germline V gene, CDR1 is SGHRS and CDR2 is YFSETQ. Between the trimmed V and J ends, which lost 2 bases and 5 bases, there was a span of 10 bases. The CDR3 contains 13 residues. Together with reference TRBV5-1 and TRBJ2-5, the CDR3 gives the full variable domain: KAGVTQTPRYLIKTRGQQVTLSCSPISGHRSVSWYQQTPGQGLQFLFEYFSETQRNKGNFPGRFSGRQFSNSRSEMNVSTLELGDSALYLCASSFLPSETQYFGPGTRLLVL.

At least ten counts were recorded for this clonotype. The J gene is TRBJ2-1, the V gene TRBV4-2; 9 nucleotides match TRBD1. The CDR3 is 16 residues long. V dropped 3 bases and J dropped 2; count of bases not matched to a gene: 5. Germline V CDR1 and CDR2: LGHNA, YNFKEQ. CDR3 nucleotide sequence: TGTGCCAGCAGCCAGGTCCGGGACAGGGCCTACAATGAGCAGTTCTTC. Translated, it gives CASSQVRDRAYNEQFF.

This clonotype has a handful of counts. The gene calls are TRBV29-1 and TRBJ2-1, with 7 bases lining up with TRBD2. Losses at the gene ends were 3 bases for V and 4 bases for J; bases not matched to a gene: 6. Germline-derived CDR1 and CDR2 are SQVTM and ANQGSEA. CDR3 length equals 14 residues. CDR3 nucleotide sequence: TGCAGCGTTGAGATGCGGGAGCGGTACAATGAGCAGTTCTTC. Encoded protein: CSVEMRERYNEQFF.

This clonotype was counted between two and nine times. J is TRBJ2-7 and V is TRBV4-1, with 9 bases fitting TRBD1. Germline V gene data show CDR1 as MGHRA and CDR2 as YSYEKL. CDR3 length: 15 residues. V was pared by 2 bases and J by 5 bases, with 7 bases of the junction left unmatched. The CDR3 is CASSQIGTGLDEQYF. CDR3 nucleotides: TGCGCCAGCAGCCAAATAGGGACAGGGCTAGACGAGCAGTACTTC.

This clonotype came up a few times. The chain combines TRBV4-1 with TRBJ2-3, with 9 bases identical to TRBD2. This CDR3 contains 21 residues. Germline CDR1 is MGHRA and CDR2 is YSYEKL. The trim removed 0 bases at V and 0 bases at J, leaving 16 bases unmatched. This chain's CDR3 is CASSQDWPETSGYPSTDTQYF. CDR3 coding DNA: TGCGCCAGCAGCCAAGATTGGCCCGAGACTAGCGGATATCCTAGCACAGATACGCAGTATTTT.

This clonotype has a count of ten or more. The V call is TRBV10-3, the J call TRBJ1-1; D remains unclear. Trimming stripped 4 bases from V and 6 bases from J, with 15 bases between. The CDR3 loop spans 14 amino acids. Germline CDR1 and CDR2: ENHRY and SYGVKD. CDR3 sequence (DNA): TGTGCCATCAGTGCGGCAGGCCCGGAGGCTGAAGCTTTCTTT. Protein: CAISAAGPEAEAFF.

Ten or more counts support this clonotype. The chain joins TRBV25-1 to TRBJ2-1; TRBD2 agrees at 11 bases. The germline CDR1 and CDR2 sequences are MGHDK and SYGVNS. V shed 6 bases, J shed 8 bases, and the junction held 9 bases outside the gene matches. The CDR3 length is 15 residues. CDR3 loop: CASRLAGGPFYEQFF. Written as DNA, the CDR3 is TGTGCCAGCAGGTTAGCGGGAGGGCCTTTCTATGAGCAGTTCTTC. Full variable domain (remainder filled in from reference TRBV25-1 and TRBJ2-1): EADIYQTPRYLVIGTGKKITLECSQTMGHDKMYWYQQDPGMELHLIHYSYGVNSTEKGDLSSESTVSRIRTEHFPLTLESARPSHTSQYLCASRLAGGPFYEQFFGPGTRLTVL.

This clonotype showed up many times. The rearrangement uses TRBV9 and TRBJ2-2; TRBD1 aligns across 8 bases. Germline V CDR1 and CDR2: SGDLS, YYNGEE. The CDR3 has 19 residues. Trimming removed 3 bases from V and 7 bases from J; junction bases left unmatched: 20. The CDR3: CASSDDPDHGQGWGGELFF. The CDR3 coding sequence is TGTGCCAGCAGCGACGATCCCGACCATGGACAGGGATGGGGCGGGGAGCTGTTTTTT.

At least ten counts were recorded for this clonotype. J is TRBJ2-2 and V is TRBV5-1; 10 nucleotides align to TRBD2. V was clipped by 2 bases and J by 0 bases; unmatched bases: 1. The CDR3 has 16 amino acids. CDR1 SGHRS and CDR2 YFSETQ come from the germline V gene. The CDR3 reads CASSFTSGTNTGELFF. The CDR3 DNA reads as TGCGCCAGCAGCTTTACTAGCGGGACGAACACCGGGGAGCTGTTTTTT.

The V gene is TRBV20-1, the J gene TRBJ2-7; D is possibly TRBD1 or TRBD2 (5 bases each). Germline V gene sequence: CDR1 DFQATT, CDR2 SNEGSKA (reference sequence). Trimming pared 6 bases from V and 0 bases from J, leaving 21 bases between. The CDR3 contains 16 residues. This CDR3 is CSALSPGTLSSYEQYF. CDR3 in DNA: TGCAGTGCCCTCTCTCCCGGGACGCTGAGCTCCTACGAGCAGTACTTC.

The V call is TRBV4-3, the J call TRBJ2-2; 14 positions match TRBD2. Germline V gives CDR1 LGHNA, CDR2 YSLEER. The CDR3 extends over 19 amino acids. The J segment lost 0 bases and the V segment lost 1 base, leaving 4 bases of the junction unmatched. The CDR3 here is CASSQGTSGRSPNTGELFF. The CDR3 nucleotides are TGCGCCAGCAGCCAAGGGACTAGCGGGAGGAGCCCGAACACCGGGGAGCTGTTTTTT.

The V and J genes are TRBV29-1 and TRBJ2-2; D gene unclear. The CDR3 length is 14 residues. The ends were cut back, 4 bases at V and 3 bases at J, with 12 bases in the middle. Germline V gene sequence: CDR1 SQVTM, CDR2 ANQGSEA. This CDR3 reads CSVVSGLHTGELFF. The CDR3 nucleotides are TGCAGCGTTGTGTCGGGCCTGCACACCGGGGAGCTGTTTTTT.

This clonotype came up a few times. V and J are TRBV20-1 and TRBJ1-3; D uncertain. The CDR3 is made up of 14 amino acids. Germline V gene data show CDR1 as DFQATT and CDR2 as SNEGSKA (reference sequence). V lost 3 bases and J lost 2, with 11 bases in between. The CDR3 protein is CSASGPYAGNTIYF. In DNA form, the CDR3 reads TGCAGTGCTAGTGGACCGTACGCTGGAAACACCATATATTTT.

V gene TRBV12-3 or TRBV12-4 combines with J gene TRBJ2-7, with TRBD1 matching over 7 bases. Trimming at V came to 5 bases and at J to 4 bases, leaving 8 bases not matched to a gene. The CDR3 consists of 14 residues. CDR3 residues: CASSRQGIGYEQYF. The CDR3 DNA reads as TGTGCCAGCAGTCGACAGGGAATAGGATACGAGCAGTACTTC.

This clonotype showed up just a few times. The rearrangement links TRBV20-1 to TRBJ2-3, with D unresolved. With 0 bases removed from V and 2 bases from J, the gap between germline ends came to 30 bases. Germline V lookup: CDR1 DFQATT, CDR2 SNEGSKA (reference sequence). This CDR3 is built from 21 residues. The CDR3 is CSAREPPGPSHSSYPTDTQYF. The DNA for the CDR3 is TGCAGTGCTAGAGAGCCCCCCGGGCCTAGTCATTCCTCGTATCCCACAGATACGCAGTATTTT.

This chain uses TRBV2 with TRBJ2-7, with 7 bases aligning to TRBD1. Trimming at V came to 8 bases and at J to 3 bases, leaving 13 bases not matched to a gene. CDR1 and CDR2 from the germline V gene are SNHLY and FYNNEI. The CDR3 sequence is 15 residues long. The DNA for the CDR3 is TGTGCCAGCCAGGGGGAAGGGCCGCAAGGCTACGAGCAGTACTTC. This translates into CASQGEGPQGYEQYF.